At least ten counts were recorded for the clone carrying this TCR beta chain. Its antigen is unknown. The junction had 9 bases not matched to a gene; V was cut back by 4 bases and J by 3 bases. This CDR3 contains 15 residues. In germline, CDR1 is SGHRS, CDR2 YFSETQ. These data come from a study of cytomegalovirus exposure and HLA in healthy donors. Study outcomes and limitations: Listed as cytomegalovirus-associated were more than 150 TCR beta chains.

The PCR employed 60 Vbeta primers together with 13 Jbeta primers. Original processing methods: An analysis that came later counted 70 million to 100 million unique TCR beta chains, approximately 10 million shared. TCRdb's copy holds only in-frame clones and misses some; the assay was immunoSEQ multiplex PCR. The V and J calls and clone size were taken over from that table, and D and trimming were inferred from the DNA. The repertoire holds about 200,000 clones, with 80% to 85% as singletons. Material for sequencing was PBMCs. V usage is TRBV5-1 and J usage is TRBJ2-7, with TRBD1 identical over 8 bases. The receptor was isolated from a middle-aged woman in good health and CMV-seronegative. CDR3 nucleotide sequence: TGCGCCAGCAGCGTCTGGACAGGGTTTGGCTACGAGCAGTACTTC. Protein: CASSVWTGFGYEQYF.